Sequencing of this TCR beta chain was carried out in a study of PD-1 blockade in classical Hodgkin lymphoma. Each patient's relapse followed autologous stem cell transplantation, and brentuximab vedotin exposure varied. Best response was recorded as complete response, partial response or progressive disease. The study's findings and limits: There remain no defined causes for the repertoire differences, which possibly reflect disease activity or prior therapy. It was among complete responders that baseline diversity resembled that of newly diagnosed patients.

Generated by immunoSEQ multiplex PCR, the TCRdb table keeps only in-frame clones and is missing some. The sample holds 90,000 or so clones; 80% to 95% are singletons and the top ten take approximately 2.4%. Comments on this clone: Its specificity is unknown.

The material was peripheral blood mononuclear cells (PBMCs), obtained before the second cycle of nivolumab. The receptor's source is a human donor with classical Hodgkin lymphoma.

The CDR3 nucleotides are TGTGCCAGCAGTTTTTACGGTACCTACGAGCAGTACTTC. The encoded protein is CASSFYGTYEQYF. The genes are TRBV28 and TRBJ2-7; D gene ambiguous. CDR1 and CDR2 (germline): MDHEN, SYDVKM. The CDR3 length is 13 residues. Trimming removed 3 bases from V and 2 bases from J, with 8 bases in between.